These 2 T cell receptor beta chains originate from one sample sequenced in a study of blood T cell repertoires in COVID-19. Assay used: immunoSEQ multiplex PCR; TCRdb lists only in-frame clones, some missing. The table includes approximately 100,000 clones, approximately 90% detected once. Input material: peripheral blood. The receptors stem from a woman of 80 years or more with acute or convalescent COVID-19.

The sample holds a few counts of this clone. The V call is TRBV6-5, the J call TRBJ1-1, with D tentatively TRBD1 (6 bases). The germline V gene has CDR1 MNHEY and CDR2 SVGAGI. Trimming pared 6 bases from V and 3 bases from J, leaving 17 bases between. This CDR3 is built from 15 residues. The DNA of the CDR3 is TGTGCCAGCAGCTTAGAACAGGGTCGGGACACTGAAGCTTTCTTT. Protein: CASSLEQGRDTEAFF.

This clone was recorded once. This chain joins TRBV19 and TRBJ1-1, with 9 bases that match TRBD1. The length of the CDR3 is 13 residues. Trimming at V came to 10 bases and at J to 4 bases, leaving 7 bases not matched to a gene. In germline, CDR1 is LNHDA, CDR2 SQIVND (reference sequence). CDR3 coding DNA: TGTGCCACCTCCGCGGGACAGGGCACTGAAGCTTTCTTT. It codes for CATSAGQGTEAFF.